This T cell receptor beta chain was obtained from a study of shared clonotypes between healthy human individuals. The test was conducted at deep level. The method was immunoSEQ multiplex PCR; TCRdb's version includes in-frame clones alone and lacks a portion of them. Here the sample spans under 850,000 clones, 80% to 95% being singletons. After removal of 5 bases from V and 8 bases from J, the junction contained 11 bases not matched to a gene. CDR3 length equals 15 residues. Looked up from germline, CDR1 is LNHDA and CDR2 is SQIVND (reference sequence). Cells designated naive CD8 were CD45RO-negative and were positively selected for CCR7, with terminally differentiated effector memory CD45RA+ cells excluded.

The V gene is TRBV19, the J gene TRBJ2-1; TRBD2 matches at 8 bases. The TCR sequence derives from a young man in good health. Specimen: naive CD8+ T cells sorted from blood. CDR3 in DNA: TGTGCCAGTAGTCCAAGCGGGAGTGACGGAGATGAGCAGTTCTTC. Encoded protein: CASSPSGSDGDEQFF.